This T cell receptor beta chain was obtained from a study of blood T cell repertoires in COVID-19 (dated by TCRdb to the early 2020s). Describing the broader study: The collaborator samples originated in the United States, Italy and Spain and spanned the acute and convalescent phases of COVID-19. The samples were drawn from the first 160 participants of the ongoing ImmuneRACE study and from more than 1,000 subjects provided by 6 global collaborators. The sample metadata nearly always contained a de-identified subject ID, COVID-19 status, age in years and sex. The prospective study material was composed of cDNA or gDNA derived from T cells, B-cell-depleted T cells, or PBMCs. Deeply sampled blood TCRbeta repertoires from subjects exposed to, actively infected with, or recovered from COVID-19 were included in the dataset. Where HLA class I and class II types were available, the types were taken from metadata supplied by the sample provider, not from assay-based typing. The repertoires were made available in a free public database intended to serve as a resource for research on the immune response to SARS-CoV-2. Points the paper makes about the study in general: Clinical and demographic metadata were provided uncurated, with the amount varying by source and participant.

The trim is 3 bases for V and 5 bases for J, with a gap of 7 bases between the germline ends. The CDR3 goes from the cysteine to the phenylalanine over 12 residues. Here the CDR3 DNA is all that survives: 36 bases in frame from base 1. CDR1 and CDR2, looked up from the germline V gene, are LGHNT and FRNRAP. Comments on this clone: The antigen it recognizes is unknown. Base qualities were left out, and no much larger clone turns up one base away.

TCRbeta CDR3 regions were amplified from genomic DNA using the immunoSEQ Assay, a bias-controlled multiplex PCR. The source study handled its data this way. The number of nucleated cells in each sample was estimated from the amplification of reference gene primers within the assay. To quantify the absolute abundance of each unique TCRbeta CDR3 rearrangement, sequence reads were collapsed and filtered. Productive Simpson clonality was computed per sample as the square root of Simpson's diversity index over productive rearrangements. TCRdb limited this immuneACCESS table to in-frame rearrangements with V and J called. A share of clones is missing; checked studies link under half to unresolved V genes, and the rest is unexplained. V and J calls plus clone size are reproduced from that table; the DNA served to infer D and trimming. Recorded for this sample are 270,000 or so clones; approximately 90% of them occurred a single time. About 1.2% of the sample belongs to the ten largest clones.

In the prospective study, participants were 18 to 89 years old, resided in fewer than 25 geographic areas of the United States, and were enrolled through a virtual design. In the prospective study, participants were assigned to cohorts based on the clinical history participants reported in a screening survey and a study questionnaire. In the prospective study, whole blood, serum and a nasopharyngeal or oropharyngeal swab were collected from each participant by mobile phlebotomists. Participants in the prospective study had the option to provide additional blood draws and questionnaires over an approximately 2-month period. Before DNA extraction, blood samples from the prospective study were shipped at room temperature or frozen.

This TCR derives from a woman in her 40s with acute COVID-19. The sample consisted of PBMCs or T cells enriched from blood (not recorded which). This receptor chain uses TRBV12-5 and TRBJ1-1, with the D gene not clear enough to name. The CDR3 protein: CASGFRVTEAFF. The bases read TGTGCTAGTGGTTTTCGAGTGACTGAAGCTTTCTTT.